This T cell receptor (beta chain) originates from a study of Graves' ophthalmopathy and Graves' hyperthyroidism. Exclusion covered patients with other autoimmune diseases or uncontrolled infections (as well as pregnancy or lactation). This clonotype was picked up many times. Its matching antigen is unknown. Amplified material comprised TCR beta CDR3 regions derived from RNA transcripts. HTBI primers were employed in first-round RT-PCR, then a second-round multiplex PCR followed. TCRdb re-called the multiplex PCR reads through MiXCR, storing one row per CDR3 protein. In the table there are approximately 700,000 distinct CDR3 sequences, roughly two fifths of which are singletons. Study-level findings and limits: Most thyroid clonotypes expanded beyond 0.001 frequency were also found in blood.

Sequenced material: peripheral blood. The clonotype was recovered from an adult man with Graves' ophthalmopathy.

The DNA for the CDR3 is TGTGCCAGCAGTGAGACGGCAGGATATGGCTACACCTTC. This codes for CASSETAGYGYTF. The chain combines TRBV25-1 with TRBJ1-2; D not certain. The V gene's germline CDR1 is MGHDK and CDR2 SYGVNS. Trimming took 3 bases from V and 5 from J, leaving 10 bases between them. This CDR3 comprises 13 residues.